The 4 T cell receptor beta chains in this list originate from one sample, sequenced in a study of early T cells in non-severe SARS-CoV-2 infection (dated by TCRdb to about 2021). The library was made by 5' RACE. The instrument given in TCRdb is NextSeq 500. The public reads were quality trimmed at Q25 with fastp and then assembled into clones with MiXCR by TCRdb, keeping productive beta chains. Entries that share a CDR3 protein sequence are merged under the most common genes and DNA. A total of some 61,000 distinct CDR3 sequences appear in this sample, about a tenth of them only once. About a fifth of the sample belongs to the ten largest clones. Specimen: whole blood. The receptors shown here come from an adult who was a healthcare worker with PCR-confirmed SARS-CoV-2 infection or an uninfected control (not recorded which).

This clonotype has just a few counts. This chain uses TRBV20-1 with TRBJ2-7; D not certain. V was cut by 0 bases and J by 6 bases, with 9 bases left in between. Germline CDR1 DFQATT, CDR2 SNEGSKA (reference sequence). This CDR3 region has 12 residues. CDR3 in DNA: TGCAGTGCTAGAGACCACGCCATCGAGCAGTACTTC. Its translation: CSARDHAIEQYF.

The CDR3 spells CASSQDAQGATEAFF. The CDR3, as DNA: TGCGCCAGCAGCCAAGATGCACAGGGGGCCACTGAAGCTTTCTTT. The rearrangement joins TRBV4-1 to TRBJ1-1; 9 nucleotides agree with TRBD1. V was clipped by 0 bases and J by 4 bases; unmatched bases: 3. This CDR3 region has 15 residues. The germline V gene encodes CDR1 MGHRA and CDR2 YSYEKL.

The chain uses TRBV7-6 and TRBJ2-1, with D perhaps matching TRBD2 (5 bases). Germline V gene data show CDR1 as SGHVS and CDR2 as FNYEAQ. Trimming left V 5 bases short and J 6 bases short, with 5 bases between. The CDR3 has 11 residues. The CDR3 DNA reads TGTGCCAGCAGCACTAGCAATGAGCAGTTCTTC. Its protein product is CASSTSNEQFF. Filled out from reference TRBV7-6 and TRBJ2-1, the complete variable domain reads GAGVSQSPRYKVTKRGQDVALRCDPISGHVSLYWYRQALGQGPEFLTYFNYEAQQDKSGLPNDRFSAERPEGSISTLTIQRTEQRDSAMYRCASSTSNEQFFGPGTRLTVL.

This clonotype was observed a few times. J is TRBJ2-1 and V is TRBV29-1; unclear D gene. Germline assignment: CDR1 SQVTM and CDR2 ANQGSEA. The CDR3 is made up of 13 amino acids. The V end lost 6 bases, the J end lost 8 bases, and 17 bases lay between the germline ends. In DNA form, the CDR3 reads TGCAGCGTGGGATCTGGTTTTGGGGATGAGCAGTTCTTC. Its protein product is CSVGSGFGDEQFF.